This T cell receptor beta chain derives from a study of PD-L1 blockade in urothelial cancer. The ends were cut back, 3 bases at V and 0 bases at J, with 18 bases in the middle. This CDR3 has 19 residues. CDR1 KGHSH and CDR2 LQKENI come from the germline V gene. TCRdb's table, derived via immunoSEQ multiplex PCR, lists solely in-frame clones and lacks some. The sample has 30,000 to 45,000 clones, approximately 92% seen once. The V and J genes are TRBV18 and TRBJ2-6, with D perhaps matching TRBD2 (5 bases). This TCR derives from a man in his sixties or seventies with urothelial cancer. The material was PBMCs, obtained around atezolizumab (anti-PD-L1) treatment. CDR3 DNA sequence: TGTGCCAGCTCACCGCCCTCTTGGCGGGCCCTCTCTGGGGCCAACGTCCTGACTTTC. It yields the protein CASSPPSWRALSGANVLTF.